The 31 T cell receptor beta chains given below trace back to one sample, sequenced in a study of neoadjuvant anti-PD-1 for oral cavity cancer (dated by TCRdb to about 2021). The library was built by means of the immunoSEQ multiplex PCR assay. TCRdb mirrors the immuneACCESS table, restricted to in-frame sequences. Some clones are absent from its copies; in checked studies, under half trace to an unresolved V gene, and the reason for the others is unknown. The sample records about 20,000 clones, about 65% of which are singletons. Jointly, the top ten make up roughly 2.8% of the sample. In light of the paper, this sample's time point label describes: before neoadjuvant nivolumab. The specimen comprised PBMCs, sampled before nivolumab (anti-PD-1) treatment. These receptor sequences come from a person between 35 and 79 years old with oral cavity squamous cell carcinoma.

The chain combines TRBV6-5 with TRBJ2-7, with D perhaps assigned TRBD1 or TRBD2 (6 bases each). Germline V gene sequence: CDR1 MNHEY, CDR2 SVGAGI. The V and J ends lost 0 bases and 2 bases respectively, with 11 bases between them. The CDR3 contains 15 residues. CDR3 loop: CASSYSFGGAYEQYF. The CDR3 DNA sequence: TGTGCCAGCAGTTACTCTTTCGGGGGCGCCTACGAGCAGTACTTC.

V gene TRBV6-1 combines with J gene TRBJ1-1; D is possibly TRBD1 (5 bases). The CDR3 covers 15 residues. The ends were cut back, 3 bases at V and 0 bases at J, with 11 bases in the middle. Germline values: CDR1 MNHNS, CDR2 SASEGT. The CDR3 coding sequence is TGTGCCAGCAGTGAGGACGGGACGGTGAACACTGAAGCTTTCTTT. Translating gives CASSEDGTVNTEAFF.

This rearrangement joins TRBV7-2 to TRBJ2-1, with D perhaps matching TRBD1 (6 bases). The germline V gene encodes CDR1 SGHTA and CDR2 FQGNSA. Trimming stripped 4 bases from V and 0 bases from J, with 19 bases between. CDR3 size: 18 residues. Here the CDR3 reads CASSSARQAISSYNEQFF. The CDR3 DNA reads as TGTGCCAGCAGCTCCGCTAGACAGGCTATCAGCTCCTACAATGAGCAGTTCTTC.

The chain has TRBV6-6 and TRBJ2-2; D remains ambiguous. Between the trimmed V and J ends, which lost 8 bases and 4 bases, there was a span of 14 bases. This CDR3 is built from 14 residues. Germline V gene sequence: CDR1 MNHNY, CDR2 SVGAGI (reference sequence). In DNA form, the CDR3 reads TGTGCCAGCTCCCCCCGGGTGAGCACCGGGGAGCTGTTTTTT. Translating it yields CASSPRVSTGELFF.

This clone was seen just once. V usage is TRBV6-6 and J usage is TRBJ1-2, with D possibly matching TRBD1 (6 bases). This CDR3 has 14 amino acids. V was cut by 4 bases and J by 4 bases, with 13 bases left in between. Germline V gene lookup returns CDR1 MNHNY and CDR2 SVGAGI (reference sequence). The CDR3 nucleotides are TGTGCCAGCAGTTCCGCAGGGGCGGGCTATGGCTACACCTTC. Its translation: CASSSAGAGYGYTF.

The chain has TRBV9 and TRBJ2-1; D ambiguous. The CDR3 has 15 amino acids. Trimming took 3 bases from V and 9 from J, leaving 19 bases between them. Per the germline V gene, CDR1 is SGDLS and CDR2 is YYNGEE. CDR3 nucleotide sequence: TGTGCCAGCAGCGAGGAGCCCGGGCAACGAAGTGAGCAGTTCTTC. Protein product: CASSEEPGQRSEQFF.

The CDR3 nucleotides are TGTGCCAGCACCCCCCAATGGAACACTGAAGCTTTCTTT. This sequence encodes CASTPQWNTEAFF. The chain links TRBV5-8 to TRBJ1-1; D is ambiguous. Trimming cost V 6 bases and J 1 base, with 10 bases left between them. CDR1 and CDR2 (germline): SGHTS, YDEGEE. The CDR3 is 13 residues long.

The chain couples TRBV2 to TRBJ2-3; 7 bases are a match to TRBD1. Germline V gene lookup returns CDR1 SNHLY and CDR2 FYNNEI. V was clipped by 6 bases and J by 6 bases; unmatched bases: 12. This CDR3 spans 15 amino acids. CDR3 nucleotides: TGTGCCAGCAGGCAACAGGGGTCCGATGGCGATACGCAGTATTTT. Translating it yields CASRQQGSDGDTQYF.

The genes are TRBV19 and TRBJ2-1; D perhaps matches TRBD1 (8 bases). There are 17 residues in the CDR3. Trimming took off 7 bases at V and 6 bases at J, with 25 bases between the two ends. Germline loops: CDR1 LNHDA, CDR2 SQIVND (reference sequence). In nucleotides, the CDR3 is TGTGCCAGTACCCCGACAGGGGAGGGTTTGGCCAGCAATGAGCAGTTCTTC. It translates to CASTPTGEGLASNEQFF.

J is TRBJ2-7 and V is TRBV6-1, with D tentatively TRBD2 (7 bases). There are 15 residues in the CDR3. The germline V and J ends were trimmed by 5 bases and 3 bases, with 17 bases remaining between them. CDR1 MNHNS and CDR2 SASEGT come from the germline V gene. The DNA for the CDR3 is TGTGCCAGCAGTAATCTAGGGGGGGGCGACTACGAGCAGTACTTC. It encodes CASSNLGGGDYEQYF.

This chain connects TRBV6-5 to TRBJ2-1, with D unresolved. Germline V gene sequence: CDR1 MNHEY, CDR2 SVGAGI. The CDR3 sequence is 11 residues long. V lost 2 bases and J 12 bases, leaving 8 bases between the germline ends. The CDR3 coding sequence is TGTGCCAGCAGTTACGGTGTAGTGCAGTTCTTC. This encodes CASSYGVVQFF.

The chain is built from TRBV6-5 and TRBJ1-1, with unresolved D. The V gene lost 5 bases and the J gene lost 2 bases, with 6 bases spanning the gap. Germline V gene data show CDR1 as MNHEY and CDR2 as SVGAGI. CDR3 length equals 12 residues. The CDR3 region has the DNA TGTGCCAGCAGTCAACCTAACACTGAAGCTTTCTTT. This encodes CASSQPNTEAFF.

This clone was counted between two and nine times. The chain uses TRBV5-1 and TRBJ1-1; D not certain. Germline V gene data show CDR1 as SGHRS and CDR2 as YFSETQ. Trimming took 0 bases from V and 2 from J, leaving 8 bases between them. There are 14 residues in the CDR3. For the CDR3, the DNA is TGCGCCAGCAGCTTGGAGGGATTTAACACTGAAGCTTTCTTT. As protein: CASSLEGFNTEAFF.

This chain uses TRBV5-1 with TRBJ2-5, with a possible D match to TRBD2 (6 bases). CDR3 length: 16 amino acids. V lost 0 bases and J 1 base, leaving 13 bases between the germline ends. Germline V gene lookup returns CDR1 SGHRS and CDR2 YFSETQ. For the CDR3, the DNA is TGCGCCAGCAGCTTGGAGGGCGGGACCAGCCAAGAGACCCAGTACTTC. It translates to CASSLEGGTSQETQYF.

CDR3 sequence reads: CASRTGGTEAFF. The CDR3 DNA is TGTGCCAGCAGGACAGGGGGCACTGAAGCTTTCTTT. The rearrangement joins TRBV13 to TRBJ1-1, with 9 positions matching TRBD1. CDR3 size: 12 residues. V dropped 6 bases and J dropped 4; count of bases not matched to a gene: 0. The germline gives CDR1 PRHDT, CDR2 FYEKMQ (reference sequence). Full variable domain (missing parts from reference TRBV13 and TRBJ1-1): AAGVIQSPRHLIKEKRETATLKCYPIPRHDTVYWYQQGPGQDPQFLISFYEKMQSDKGSIPDRFSAQQFSDYHSELNMSSLELGDSALYFCASRTGGTEAFFGQGTRLTVV.

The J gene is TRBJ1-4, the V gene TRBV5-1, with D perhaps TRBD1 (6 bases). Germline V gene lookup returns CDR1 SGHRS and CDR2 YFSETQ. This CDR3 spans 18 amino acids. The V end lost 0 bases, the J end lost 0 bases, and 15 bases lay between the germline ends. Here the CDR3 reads CASSLEGRGYATNEKLFF. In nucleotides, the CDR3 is TGCGCCAGCAGCTTGGAGGGCAGGGGTTATGCAACTAATGAAAAACTGTTTTTT.

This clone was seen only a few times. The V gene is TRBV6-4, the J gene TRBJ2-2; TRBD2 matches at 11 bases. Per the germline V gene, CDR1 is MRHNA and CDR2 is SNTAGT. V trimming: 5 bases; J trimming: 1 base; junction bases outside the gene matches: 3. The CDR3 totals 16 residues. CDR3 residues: CASSPLAGVNTGELFF. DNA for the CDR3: TGTGCCAGCAGTCCACTAGCGGGAGTGAACACCGGGGAGCTGTTTTTT.

The CDR3 is CASREDTDTQYF. The CDR3 coding sequence is TGTGCCAGCAGGGAGGACACAGATACGCAGTATTTT. V usage is TRBV2 and J usage is TRBJ2-3; tentatively, D is TRBD2 (5 bases). This CDR3 has 12 amino acids. V was shortened by 6 bases and J by 2 bases, with 6 bases between the two germline ends. In germline, CDR1 is SNHLY, CDR2 FYNNEI.

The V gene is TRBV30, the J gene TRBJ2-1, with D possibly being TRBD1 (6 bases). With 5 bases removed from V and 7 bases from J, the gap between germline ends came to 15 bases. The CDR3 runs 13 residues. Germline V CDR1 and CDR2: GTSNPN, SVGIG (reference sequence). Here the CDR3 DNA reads TGTGCCTGGTGGGGCCCCAGGGGTAATGAGCAGTTCTTC. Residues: CAWWGPRGNEQFF.

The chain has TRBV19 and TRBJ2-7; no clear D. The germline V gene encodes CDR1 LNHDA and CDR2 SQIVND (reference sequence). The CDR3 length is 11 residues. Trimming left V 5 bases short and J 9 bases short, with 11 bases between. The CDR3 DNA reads TGTGCCAGTAGTTCCGAGGTGAGGCAGTACTTC. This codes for CASSSEVRQYF. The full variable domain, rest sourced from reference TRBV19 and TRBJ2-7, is DGGITQSPKYLFRKEGQNVTLSCEQNLNHDAMYWYRQDPGQGLRLIYYSQIVNDFQKGDIAEGYSVSREKKESFPLTVTSAQKNPTAFYLCASSSEVRQYFGPGTRLTVT.

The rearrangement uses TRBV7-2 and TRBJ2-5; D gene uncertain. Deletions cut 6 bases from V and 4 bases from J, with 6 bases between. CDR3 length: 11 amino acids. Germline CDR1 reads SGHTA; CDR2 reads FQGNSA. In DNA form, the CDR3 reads TGTGCCAGCAGTTACGGAGAGACCCAGTACTTC. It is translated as CASSYGETQYF.

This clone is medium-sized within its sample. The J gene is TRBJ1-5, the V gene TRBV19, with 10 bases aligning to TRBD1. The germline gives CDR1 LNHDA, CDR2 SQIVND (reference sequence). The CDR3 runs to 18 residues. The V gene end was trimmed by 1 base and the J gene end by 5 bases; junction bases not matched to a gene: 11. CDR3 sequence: CASSIVPGQGFGDQPQHF. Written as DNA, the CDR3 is TGTGCCAGTAGTATAGTACCGGGACAGGGGTTCGGGGATCAGCCCCAGCATTTT.

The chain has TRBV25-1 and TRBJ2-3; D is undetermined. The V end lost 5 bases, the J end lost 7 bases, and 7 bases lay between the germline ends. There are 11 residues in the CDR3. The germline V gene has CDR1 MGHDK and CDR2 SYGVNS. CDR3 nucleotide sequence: TGTGCCAGCAGTCAGACATATACGCAGTATTTT. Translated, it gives CASSQTYTQYF.

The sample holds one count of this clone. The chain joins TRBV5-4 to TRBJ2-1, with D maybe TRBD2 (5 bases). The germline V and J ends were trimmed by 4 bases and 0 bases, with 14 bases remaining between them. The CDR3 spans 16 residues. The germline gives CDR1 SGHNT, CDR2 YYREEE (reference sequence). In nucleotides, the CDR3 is TGTGCCAGCAGCCTGTCAGCTGGGAGCTCCTACAATGAGCAGTTCTTC. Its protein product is CASSLSAGSSYNEQFF.

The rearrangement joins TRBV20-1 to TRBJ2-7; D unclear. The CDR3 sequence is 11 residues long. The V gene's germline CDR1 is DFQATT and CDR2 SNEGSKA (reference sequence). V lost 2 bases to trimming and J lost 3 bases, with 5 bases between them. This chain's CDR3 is CSARPGYEQYF. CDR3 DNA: TGCAGTGCTAGACCTGGCTACGAGCAGTACTTC.

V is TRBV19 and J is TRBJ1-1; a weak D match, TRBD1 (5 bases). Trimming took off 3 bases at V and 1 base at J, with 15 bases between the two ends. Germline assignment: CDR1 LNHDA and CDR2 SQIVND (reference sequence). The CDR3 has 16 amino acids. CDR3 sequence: CASSIQGRGRNTEAFF. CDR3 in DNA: TGTGCCAGTAGTATTCAGGGTCGAGGGCGGAACACTGAAGCTTTCTTT.

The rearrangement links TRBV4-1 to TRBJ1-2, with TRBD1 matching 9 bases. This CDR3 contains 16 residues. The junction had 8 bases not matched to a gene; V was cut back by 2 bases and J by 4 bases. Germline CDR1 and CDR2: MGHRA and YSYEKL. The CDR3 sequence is CASSQPSGTGSYGYTF. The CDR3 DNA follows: TGCGCCAGCAGCCAACCCTCCGGGACAGGGAGCTATGGCTACACCTTC.

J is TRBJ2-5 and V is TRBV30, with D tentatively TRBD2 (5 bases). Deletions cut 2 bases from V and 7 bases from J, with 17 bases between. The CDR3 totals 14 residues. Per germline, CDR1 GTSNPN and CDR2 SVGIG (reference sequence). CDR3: CAWSNIIREGTQYF. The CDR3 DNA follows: TGTGCCTGGAGTAATATTATAAGAGAGGGGACCCAGTACTTC.

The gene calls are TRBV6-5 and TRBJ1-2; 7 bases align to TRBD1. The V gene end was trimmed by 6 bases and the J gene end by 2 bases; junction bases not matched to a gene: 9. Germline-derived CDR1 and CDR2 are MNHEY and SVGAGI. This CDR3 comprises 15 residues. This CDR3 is CASRLHGQANYGYTF. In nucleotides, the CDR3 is TGTGCCAGCAGACTCCATGGACAGGCGAACTATGGCTACACCTTC.

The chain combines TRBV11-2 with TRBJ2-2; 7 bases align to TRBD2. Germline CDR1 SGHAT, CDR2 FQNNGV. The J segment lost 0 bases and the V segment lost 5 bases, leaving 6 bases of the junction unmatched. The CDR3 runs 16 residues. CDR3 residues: CASSGWLAANTGELFF. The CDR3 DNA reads TGTGCCAGCAGCGGTTGGCTAGCGGCGAACACCGGGGAGCTGTTTTTT.

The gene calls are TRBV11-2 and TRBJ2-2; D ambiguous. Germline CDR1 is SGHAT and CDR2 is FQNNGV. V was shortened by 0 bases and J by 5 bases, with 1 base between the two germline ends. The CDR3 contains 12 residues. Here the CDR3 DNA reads TGTGCCAGCAGCTTAGAGACCGGGGAGCTGTTTTTT. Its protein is CASSLETGELFF.